Below are 19 T cell receptor beta chains sequenced from a single sample in a study of early T cells in non-severe SARS-CoV-2 infection. From the 5' RACE reads, TCRdb called clonotypes with MiXCR, one entry per CDR3 protein. The sample lists roughly 55,000 distinct CDR3 sequences, 9.5% to 13% occurring once. Sequenced input: whole blood. The source is an adult who was a healthcare worker with PCR-confirmed SARS-CoV-2 infection or an uninfected control (not recorded which).

This clonotype was seen a few times. CDR3 in amino acids: CASSILVGETQYF. As DNA, the CDR3 is TGTGCCAGCAGCATACTAGTGGGGGAGACCCAGTACTTC. The chain uses TRBV28 and TRBJ2-5, with D tentatively TRBD2 (5 bases). V was clipped by 6 bases and J by 5 bases, with 13 bases between them. Germline loops: CDR1 MDHEN, CDR2 SYDVKM. This CDR3 has 13 amino acids.

This clonotype came up many times. This sequence joins TRBV6-2 or TRBV6-3 and TRBJ1-5; TRBD1 aligns across 7 bases. In germline, CDR1 is MNHEY, CDR2 SVGEGT. This CDR3 has 13 amino acids. After removal of 4 bases from V and 7 bases from J, the junction contained 4 bases not matched to a gene. Written as DNA, the CDR3 is TGTGCCAGCAGTTCCGACAGGGTACAGCCCCAGCATTTT. Residues: CASSSDRVQPQHF.

The CDR3 DNA follows: TGTGCTAGTGGTTTGGTATCCGGAAAGAACACCGGGGAGCTGTTTTTT. Translation gives CASGLVSGKNTGELFF. J is TRBJ2-2 and V is TRBV12-5; D uncertain. V dropped 0 bases and J dropped 1 base, with 9 bases sitting between them. Germline values: CDR1 LGHNT, CDR2 FRNRAP. This CDR3 is 16 amino acids long.

This clonotype showed up just a few times. The chain uses TRBV5-1 and TRBJ2-5, with D possibly called TRBD1 or TRBD2 (5 bases each). This CDR3 has 15 amino acids. Germline CDR1 SGHRS, CDR2 YFSETQ. Trimming cost V 0 bases and J 1 base, with 10 bases left between them. The CDR3 DNA reads TGCGCCAGCAGCTTGGGGGGGAAGGCCCAAGAGACCCAGTACTTC. Amino acid sequence: CASSLGGKAQETQYF.

The chain recombines TRBV19 with TRBJ1-5; D is unclear. The CDR3 length is 15 residues. The V end lost 5 bases, the J end lost 3 bases, and 14 bases lay between the germline ends. Germline V lookup: CDR1 LNHDA, CDR2 SQIVND (reference sequence). The CDR3 DNA reads as TGTGCCAGTAGTCCGGGATTATCACCCAATCAGCCCCAGCATTTT. It encodes CASSPGLSPNQPQHF.

This sequence joins TRBV27 and TRBJ2-4; D is undetermined. Germline V gives CDR1 MNHEY, CDR2 SMNVEV (reference sequence). Trimming removed 0 bases at V and 8 bases at J, with 11 bases between. CDR3 size: 14 residues. The CDR3 DNA follows: TGTGCCAGCAGTTTATCAAGTGGGTGGGACATTCAGTACTTC. Protein: CASSLSSGWDIQYF.

This clonotype has a handful of counts. This chain uses TRBV6-5 with TRBJ2-1; the D gene is possibly TRBD2 (5 bases). Germline V lookup: CDR1 MNHEY, CDR2 SVGAGI. Trimming pared 6 bases from V and 6 bases from J, leaving 12 bases between. The CDR3 is made up of 13 amino acids. CDR3 coding DNA: TGTGCCAGCAGGGGTACTAGTTTCAATGAGCAGTTCTTC. Its translation is CASRGTSFNEQFF.

This chain joins TRBV4-1 and TRBJ1-5; D remains ambiguous. The germline V gene has CDR1 MGHRA and CDR2 YSYEKL. V lost 1 base and J 2 bases, leaving 6 bases between the germline ends. The CDR3 contains 14 residues. As DNA, the CDR3 is TGCGCCAGCAGCCAAGTTCCTGGCAATCAGCCCCAGCATTTT. It codes for CASSQVPGNQPQHF.

The gene calls are TRBV28 and TRBJ1-1; D gene unclear. Trimming took off 7 bases at V and 7 bases at J, with 13 bases between the two ends. This CDR3 is 12 amino acids long. Germline V CDR1 and CDR2: MDHEN, SYDVKM. The CDR3 DNA follows: TGTGCCAGCATTACGCAGCTCAATGAAGCTTTCTTT. Translated: CASITQLNEAFF.

This clonotype has a count of ten or more. The chain has TRBV4-1 and TRBJ1-2; perhaps TRBD1 as D (6 bases). Germline assignment: CDR1 MGHRA and CDR2 YSYEKL. This CDR3 comprises 14 residues. Trimming took 3 bases from V and 6 from J, leaving 14 bases between them. As DNA, the CDR3 is TGCGCCAGCAGCCACCCAACGGGGGGCGATGGCTACACCTTC. Its translation: CASSHPTGGDGYTF.

As concerns this clonotype: A single base separates this from a much larger clone, so it may be a read error. The V call is TRBV7-9, the J call TRBJ1-6; D not certain. The CDR3 extends over 12 amino acids. Trimming left V 3 bases short and J 7 bases short, with 4 bases between. Germline loops: CDR1 SEHNR, CDR2 FQNEAQ (reference sequence). The CDR3 bases are TGTGCCAGCAGCTTCGGGAATTCACCCCTCCACTTT. Protein sequence: CASSFGNSPLHF.

Ten or more counts support this clonotype. The chain uses TRBV3-1 and TRBJ2-7; D unresolved. The ends were cut back, 2 bases at V and 4 bases at J, with 12 bases in the middle. The CDR3 covers 14 residues. Germline V gene data show CDR1 as LGHDT and CDR2 as YNNKEL (reference sequence). In nucleotides, the CDR3 is TGTGCCAGCAGCCAAAGTATCTTAGTGTACGAGCAGTACTTC. Its protein is CASSQSILVYEQYF.

V gene TRBV7-3 combines with J gene TRBJ1-6; unclear D gene. This CDR3 contains 14 residues. Between the trimmed V and J ends, which lost 2 bases and 5 bases, there was a span of 7 bases. CDR1 is SGHTA, CDR2 FQGTGA, per germline. The CDR3 DNA reads as TGTGCCAGCAGCTTAGGAGGGAATAATTCACCCCTCCACTTT. Translation: CASSLGGNNSPLHF.

The table lists this clonotype with a few counts. V and J are TRBV5-1 and TRBJ2-7; D gene unclear. The V end was cut by 0 bases, the J end by 2 bases, with 15 bases between. CDR3 length equals 16 residues. Germline CDR1 and CDR2: SGHRS and YFSETQ. Written as DNA, the CDR3 is TGCGCCAGCAGCTTGGATAGGCCCTCTAGAGCCTACGAGCAGTACTTC. Translating gives CASSLDRPSRAYEQYF. Drawing the rest from reference TRBV5-1 and TRBJ2-7, the complete variable domain is KAGVTQTPRYLIKTRGQQVTLSCSPISGHRSVSWYQQTPGQGLQFLFEYFSETQRNKGNFPGRFSGRQFSNSRSEMNVSTLELGDSALYLCASSLDRPSRAYEQYFGPGTRLTVT.

This clonotype turned up a few times. V gene TRBV7-2 combines with J gene TRBJ2-1; 7 positions agree with TRBD2. Germline V gene data show CDR1 as SGHTA and CDR2 as FQGNSA. Trimming removed 2 bases from V and 8 bases from J; junction bases left unmatched: 9. The CDR3 consists of 15 residues. In DNA, the CDR3 is TGTGCCAGCAGCTTAAGCGGGATAGCCAATGATGAGCAGTTCTTC. Residues: CASSLSGIANDEQFF.

In its sample, this clonotype was seen many times. V usage is TRBV3-1 and J usage is TRBJ2-2; D unclear. Per germline, CDR1 LGHDT and CDR2 YNNKEL (reference sequence). The V and J ends lost 1 base and 7 bases respectively, with 7 bases between them. The CDR3 is 13 amino acids. CDR3 protein: CASSQGSGGELFF. DNA of the CDR3: TGTGCCAGCAGCCAAGGGAGTGGCGGGGAGCTGTTTTTT.

The V and J genes are TRBV2 and TRBJ2-7; D remains ambiguous. In germline, CDR1 is SNHLY, CDR2 FYNNEI. CDR3 length: 12 residues. V was pared by 2 bases and J by 4 bases, with 6 bases between. The CDR3 here is CASSEQSYEQYF. CDR3 nucleotide sequence: TGTGCCAGCAGTGAACAATCTTACGAGCAGTACTTC.

The table lists this clonotype with a few counts. This chain links TRBV20-1 with TRBJ2-7, with 14 bases fitting TRBD2. The CDR3 contains 15 residues. J gave up 4 bases and V 4 bases, and 6 bases lay outside the gene matches. Germline V gene sequence: CDR1 DFQATT, CDR2 SNEGSKA (reference sequence). The CDR3 loop is CSATGTSGSKYEQYF. The CDR3, as DNA: TGCAGTGCTACCGGGACTAGCGGGAGTAAGTACGAGCAGTACTTC.

This clonotype came up many times. The chain has TRBV28 and TRBJ2-7; TRBD2 matches at 7 bases. Germline V lookup: CDR1 MDHEN, CDR2 SYDVKM. The CDR3 is 14 residues long. The V gene end was trimmed by 5 bases and the J gene end by 5 bases; junction bases not matched to a gene: 9. CDR3 coding DNA: TGTGCCAGCAGTCTTACAAGACTAGCCCACGAGCAGTACTTC. This encodes CASSLTRLAHEQYF. Full variable domain (missing parts from reference TRBV28 and TRBJ2-7): DVKVTQSSRYLVKRTGEKVFLECVQDMDHENMFWYRQDPGLGLRLIYFSYDVKMKEKGDIPEGYSVSREKKERFSLILESASTNQTSMYLCASSLTRLAHEQYFGPGTRLTVT.